These 22 T cell receptor beta chains were all obtained from the same sample, sequenced in a study of blood T cell repertoires in COVID-19. Clones were sequenced by immunoSEQ multiplex PCR, and TCRdb holds only the in-frame ones, with some missing. Counted here are some 41,000 clones, around 80% occurring once; the ten biggest clones make up around 41%. The sample taken for sequencing was peripheral blood. The source of these receptors is a woman of 80 years or more with active or convalescent COVID-19.

This clone appeared a few times. The genes are TRBV5-1 and TRBJ1-2, with 8 bases fitting TRBD1. J gave up 8 bases and V 3 bases, and 6 bases lay outside the gene matches. The CDR3 sequence is 13 residues long. Germline values: CDR1 SGHRS, CDR2 YFSETQ. CDR3 residues: CASSSDGQGGYTF. The CDR3 DNA sequence: TGCGCCAGCAGCTCGGACGGACAGGGAGGCTACACCTTC.

This clone was detected only a few times. The chain joins TRBV7-2 to TRBJ2-1; 10 nucleotides align to TRBD1. Germline CDR1 is SGHTA and CDR2 is FQGNSA. Trimming cost V 1 base and J 3 bases; bases outside gene matches: 3. The CDR3 contains 16 residues. CDR3 DNA sequence: TGTGCCAGCAGCTTAGGGGGACAGGGGAACTACAATGAGCAGTTCTTC. Translated: CASSLGGQGNYNEQFF.

The chain carries TRBV27 and TRBJ2-3; a weak D match, TRBD2 (6 bases). The V end lost 2 bases, the J end lost 5 bases, and 11 bases lay between the germline ends. The CDR3 length is 14 residues. Germline CDR1 reads MNHEY; CDR2 reads SMNVEV (reference sequence). CDR3: CASSLTGVGDTQYF. CDR3 nucleotides: TGTGCCAGCAGTTTAACGGGAGTAGGAGATACGCAGTATTTT.

V gene TRBV28 combines with J gene TRBJ2-3; D possibly corresponds to TRBD2 (5 bases). This CDR3 is built from 14 residues. The germline V gene encodes CDR1 MDHEN and CDR2 SYDVKM. V was pared by 8 bases and J by 5 bases, with 17 bases between. CDR3 region: CASYPANRGDTQYF. DNA for the CDR3: TGTGCCAGCTACCCGGCCAATCGGGGAGATACGCAGTATTTT.

The rearrangement joins TRBV2 to TRBJ1-3; TRBD1 aligns across 8 bases. The CDR3 runs 16 residues. J was trimmed by 4 bases and V by 3 bases; bases with no gene match: 8. The germline V gene has CDR1 SNHLY and CDR2 FYNNEI. The CDR3 DNA sequence: TGTGCCAGCAGTGAGAGAGGACAGGGATCAGGAAACACCATATATTTT. It is translated as CASSERGQGSGNTIYF.

The rearrangement uses TRBV20-1 and TRBJ2-7; D not resolved. Germline-derived CDR1 and CDR2 are DFQATT and SNEGSKA (reference sequence). Trimming stripped 8 bases from V and 3 bases from J, with 11 bases between. This CDR3 region has 11 residues. The CDR3 coding sequence is TGCAGTATGACTTCTCTCTACGAGCAGTACTTC. Its translation is CSMTSLYEQYF.

This chain joins TRBV19 and TRBJ1-1; TRBD1 is a possible D gene (6 bases). CDR1 is LNHDA, CDR2 SQIVND, per germline (reference sequence). The CDR3 runs to 16 residues. The ends were cut back, 6 bases at V and 0 bases at J, with 17 bases in the middle. This CDR3 is CASRKYPGTMNTEAFF. CDR3 nucleotides: TGTGCCAGTAGAAAGTATCCCGGGACAATGAACACTGAAGCTTTCTTT.

This rearrangement joins TRBV12-3 or TRBV12-4 to TRBJ1-1; no definite D call. Trimming cost V 4 bases and J 4 bases, with 10 bases left between them. The CDR3 loop spans 13 amino acids. CDR3 bases: TGTGCCAGCAGTTCCTCGGGTGGCACTGAAGCTTTCTTT. It codes for CASSSSGGTEAFF.

This clone was seen a handful of times. The rearrangement uses TRBV7-9 and TRBJ2-7, with D possibly matching TRBD1 (6 bases). CDR1 and CDR2 (germline): SEHNR, FQNEAQ (reference sequence). The CDR3 loop spans 13 amino acids. V was clipped by 5 bases and J by 3 bases, with 11 bases between them. The CDR3 spells CASSRDNLYEQYF. The DNA of the CDR3 is TGTGCCAGCAGCCGGGACAACCTCTACGAGCAGTACTTC.

The chain uses TRBV25-1 and TRBJ2-1; D is perhaps TRBD1 (6 bases). Trimming took 6 bases from V and 0 from J, leaving 15 bases between them. The CDR3 contains 16 residues. The germline V gene has CDR1 MGHDK and CDR2 SYGVNS. The DNA for the CDR3 is TGTGCCAGCAGGGGGGCATCGGGGAGCTCCTACAATGAGCAGTTCTTC. It specifies CASRGASGSSYNEQFF.

V is TRBV7-3 and J is TRBJ2-1, with TRBD2 matching 14 bases. This CDR3 contains 15 residues. J was trimmed by 8 bases and V by 5 bases; bases with no gene match: 5. Germline CDR1 and CDR2: SGHTA and FQGTGA. The CDR3 reads CASSGGTSGSDEQFF. The CDR3 bases are TGTGCCAGCAGCGGCGGGACTAGCGGGAGTGATGAGCAGTTCTTC.

This chain uses TRBV18 with TRBJ1-2; 7 bases map to TRBD1. The CDR3 length is 15 residues. Germline V gene sequence: CDR1 KGHSH, CDR2 LQKENI. The trim removed 3 bases at V and 4 bases at J, leaving 8 bases unmatched. The CDR3 region is CASSPGDRQLYGYTF. In DNA, the CDR3 is TGTGCCAGCTCACCGGGGGACAGACAACTCTATGGCTACACCTTC. The full variable domain, its missing parts supplied by reference TRBV18 and TRBJ1-2, is NAGVMQNPRHLVRRRGQEARLRCSPMKGHSHVYWYRQLPEEGLKFMVYLQKENIIDESGMPKERFSAEFPKEGPSILRIQQVVRGDSAAYFCASSPGDRQLYGYTFGSGTRLTVV.

The chain couples TRBV6-5 to TRBJ1-5, with D possibly matching TRBD1 (5 bases). V shed 4 bases and J shed 2 bases, with 9 bases lying between them. The CDR3 is 14 amino acids. Germline V gene data show CDR1 as MNHEY and CDR2 as SVGAGI. In DNA, the CDR3 is TGTGCCAGCAGTTCAGGGCTCGGCAATCAGCCCCAGCATTTT. Protein sequence: CASSSGLGNQPQHF.

The gene calls are TRBV7-2 and TRBJ2-1, with TRBD2 matching 14 bases. The CDR3 is made up of 18 amino acids. V shed 1 base, J shed 5 bases, and the junction held 7 bases outside the gene matches. CDR1 is SGHTA, CDR2 FQGNSA, per germline. Written as DNA, the CDR3 is TGTGCCAGCAGCTTAGTCGGACTAGCGGGAGGAGGAAACAATGAGCAGTTCTTC. It translates to CASSLVGLAGGGNNEQFF.

This chain connects TRBV18 to TRBJ2-1; D remains ambiguous. The germline V gene encodes CDR1 KGHSH and CDR2 LQKENI. This CDR3 is built from 15 residues. The V end was cut by 5 bases, the J end by 1 base, with 12 bases between. The CDR3 nucleotides are TGTGCCAGCTCAGCTACTTTAGAATCCTACAATGAGCAGTTCTTC. It encodes CASSATLESYNEQFF.

The sample holds a few counts of this clone. This rearrangement joins TRBV5-4 to TRBJ2-1; D not resolved. Deletions cut 2 bases from V and 2 bases from J, with 11 bases between. This CDR3 region has 15 residues. Germline lookup yields CDR1 SGHNT and CDR2 YYREEE (reference sequence). The CDR3 loop is CASSFYSYAYNEQFF. CDR3 nucleotides: TGTGCCAGCAGCTTTTATAGTTACGCCTACAATGAGCAGTTCTTC.

The genes are TRBV27 and TRBJ2-7; 10 bases are a match to TRBD2. CDR1 and CDR2 (germline): MNHEY, SMNVEV (reference sequence). The trim removed 7 bases at V and 0 bases at J, leaving 3 bases unmatched. The CDR3 contains 14 residues. CDR3 sequence (DNA): TGTGCCAGCAAATCTAGCGGGAGCTCCTACGAGCAGTACTTC. This encodes CASKSSGSSYEQYF.

The V call is TRBV7-8, the J call TRBJ1-1; possibly TRBD1 for D (6 bases). The V end was cut by 0 bases, the J end by 3 bases, with 8 bases between. The germline V gene encodes CDR1 SGHVS and CDR2 FQNEAQ. The CDR3 has 14 amino acids. The CDR3 sequence: CASSLARTDTEAFF. The CDR3 bases are TGTGCCAGCAGCTTAGCCAGGACAGACACTGAAGCTTTCTTT. The whole variable domain, remainder taken from reference TRBV7-8 and TRBJ1-1, is GAGVSQSPRYKVAKRGQDVALRCDPISGHVSLFWYQQALGQGPEFLTYFQNEAQLDKSGLPSDRFFAERPEGSVSTLKIQRTQQEDSAVYLCASSLARTDTEAFFGQGTRLTVV.

The chain is built from TRBV28 and TRBJ2-2, with D possibly TRBD2 on 6 matching bases. This CDR3 is 14 amino acids long. V lost 6 bases to trimming and J lost 4 bases, with 12 bases between them. Germline V gene sequence: CDR1 MDHEN, CDR2 SYDVKM. Here the CDR3 DNA reads TGTGCCAGCAGCCTTGGGACTGCCACCGGGGAGCTGTTTTTT. Protein product: CASSLGTATGELFF. Drawing the rest from reference TRBV28 and TRBJ2-2, the complete variable domain is DVKVTQSSRYLVKRTGEKVFLECVQDMDHENMFWYRQDPGLGLRLIYFSYDVKMKEKGDIPEGYSVSREKKERFSLILESASTNQTSMYLCASSLGTATGELFFGEGSRLTVL.

This clone was picked up one time. V is TRBV27 and J is TRBJ1-3; 7 bases fit TRBD1. The germline CDR1 and CDR2 sequences are MNHEY and SMNVEV (reference sequence). Germline trimming cut 4 bases from V and 1 base from J; bases unmatched to any gene: 1. CDR3 length equals 14 residues. The CDR3 DNA follows: TGTGCCAGCAGTTCGACAGGGTCTGGAAACACCATATATTTT. Translation: CASSSTGSGNTIYF.

CDR3 bases: TGCGCCAGCAGCCCACAGGGGAACTATGGCTACACCTTC. This encodes CASSPQGNYGYTF. This chain joins TRBV4-3 and TRBJ1-2, with 7 positions matching TRBD1. Germline CDR1 LGHNA, CDR2 YSLEER. The CDR3 sequence is 13 residues long. The J segment lost 2 bases and the V segment lost 4 bases, leaving 1 base of the junction unmatched.

This chain connects TRBV7-8 to TRBJ2-1, with D perhaps TRBD2 (6 bases). The V gene's germline CDR1 is SGHVS and CDR2 FQNEAQ. This CDR3 has 16 amino acids. V was clipped by 4 bases and J by 8 bases, with 21 bases between them. The CDR3 nucleotides read TGTGCCAGCAGCTACAATCCGACTAGTAGCAACTATGAGCAGTTCTTC. This translates into CASSYNPTSSNYEQFF.